A single T cell receptor (beta chain) is shown here with its context. What this receptor recognizes is not known. Base qualities are not at hand, and no much larger clone is one base apart. The germline V end is reduced by 2 bases and the J end by 0 bases; junction bases left unmatched: 5. From a lookup of the germline V gene (reference sequence), CDR1 and CDR2 are SEHNR and FQNEAQ. Spanning cysteine to phenylalanine, the CDR3 consists of 18 amino acids. The retained sequence is limited to the CDR3, 54 bases, with the frame set at the first base. Library prep was done by 5' RACE. The run used a NextSeq 500. In the TCR library protocol, a unique molecular identifier was attached to each TCR cDNA molecule so that PCR and sequencing errors could be corrected. In the source study's methods: TCR identification, UMI-based error correction and CDR3 extraction were all carried out with Decombinator tools. Expanded TCRs were defined as those above a frequency of 2 per 1,000, corresponding to the top 1% of the tumor frequency distribution. Expanded tumor TCRs were classed as regional if statistically deemed absent (corrected P<0.05) from at least one tumor region, otherwise ubiquitous. Each repertoire was subsampled 100 times to 5,000 TCRs, after which Renyi diversity was computed with the R vegan package. CDR3 similarity networks were constructed using string-kernel similarity of amino acid triplets, with links drawn between CDR3s whose pairwise similarity was above 0.82. TCRdb passed the public sequencing reads through fastp at Q25 and MiXCR, retaining productive beta sequences. CDR3 protein sequences are deduplicated, and each keeps its most common genes and DNA. TCRdb's processing, not the study's, gives the V and J calls here. The sample data list approximately 26,000 distinct CDR3 sequences, and approximately 8.8% of these were observed just once. The top ten hold approximately 7.5% of the sample.

These data are taken from a study of spatial heterogeneity in lung cancer (dated by TCRdb to the late 2010s). In the study overall: More beta-chain than alpha-chain transcripts were consistently detected, likely reflecting higher beta-chain transcript abundance. TCR transcript counts in tumor regions correlated strongly with a T cell transcriptional module score from matched bulk RNA-seq. In the raw uncorrected reads, each unique combination of TCR and UMI appeared more than ten times on average. In non-small cell lung cancer, the study made a quantitative comparison of TCR alpha and beta repertoires among multiple tumor regions, matched nontumor lung and blood. TCR repertoire features were related to nonsynonymous mutation counts determined by whole-exome sequencing of tumor tissue. At surgery, over 200 tumor regions, 64 matched nontumor lung samples and 45 to 60 PBMC samples were TCR-sequenced for both alpha and beta chains. Overall study results and their limits: Confirming at a functional level the hypothesis that regional TCRs recognize regional mutations was considered to require additional single-cell paired TCR alpha and beta sequencing. A correlation was observed between the number of expanded intratumoral alpha and beta TCRs and the tumor nonsynonymous mutation count. TCR-seq coverage of tumor T cells was estimated to be only about 6.7% for alpha chains and roughly 14% for beta chains. The count of ubiquitous expanded TCRs correlated with the count of ubiquitous nonsynonymous mutations, and the count of regional expanded TCRs correlated with the count of regional nonsynonymous mutations.

According to the study, the label for this sample's time point signals: sample taken at primary tumor resection. The donors were 72 patients from the lung TRACERx cohort who had early-stage, untreated non-small cell lung cancer. Without any cell sorting, TCR sequencing was performed on whole RNA extracted either from tumor and nontumor lung tissue or from cryopreserved PBMC samples. Only patients for whom sufficient RNA was available from at least two tumor regions were selected for TCR sequencing. Before being selected, tumor and adjacent nontumor lung specimens were reviewed by a lung pathologist.

The sequence came from a male donor with early-stage non-small cell lung cancer. Here the chain combines TRBV7-9 and TRBJ2-1; a stretch of 12 junction bases matches TRBD2. The sample consisted of lung tumor tissue, taken at surgery. The nucleotides are TGTGCCAGCAGCTTACTGCTAGCGGGAGGGAGCTCCTACAATGAGCAGTTCTTC. The resulting protein is CASSLLLAGGSSYNEQFF.